The rows below give T cell receptor beta chains drawn from one sample of a study of molecular identifiers for immune sequencing clone quantification. TCRdb fed the PCR reads into MiXCR, producing one record per CDR3 protein. This table holds under 650,000 distinct CDR3 sequences, 20% found once. Sequencing input: naive CD8+ T cells from blood, with Jurkat cell RNA spiked in. The receptor source for this set is a human donor in good health. Some libraries in this study had Jurkat cell RNA spiked in. Both conserved end residues are part of each CDR3. The D gene is left open where the match is weak. Rows may omit the clone size; those that give it use once, few, many or a size class.

j_gene,abundance,v_gene,d_gene,CDR3nt,CDR3aa
TRBJ2-2,many,TRBV6-1,-,TGTGCCAGCAGTGAAGAACCGCTGAACACCGGGGAGCTGTTTTTT,CASSEEPLNTGELFF
TRBJ2-2,few,TRBV30,TRBD2,TGTGCCTGGGGACTAGCGGGCAGAAGGACCGGGGAGCTGTTTTTT,CAWGLAGRRTGELFF
TRBJ2-2,-,TRBV11-2,TRBD2,TGTGCCAGCAGCTTAGGATTTGGGCTAGCGGGAGGCCACACCGGGGAGCTGTTTTTT,CASSLGFGLAGGHTGELFF
TRBJ1-2,-,TRBV5-3,-,TGTGCCAGCAGCTTGGGTCAGGGGACCAACTATGGCTACACCTTC,CASSLGQGTNYGYTF
TRBJ2-7,few,TRBV20-1,-,TGCAGTGCTAGTGAGGGCTACGAGCAGTACTTC,CSASEGYEQYF
TRBJ2-1,-,TRBV27,-,TGTGCCAGCAGTTTATTTCCCCTACAGGCGGAGGTGTACAATGAGCAGTTCTTC,CASSLFPLQAEVYNEQFF
TRBJ2-5,few,TRBV7-9,-,TGTGCCAGCAGCTTAGCGGGGCTAATCGAGACCCGGTACTTC,CASSLAGLIETRYF
TRBJ2-7,many,TRBV7-9,TRBD1,TGTGCCAGCAGCCAAACGGACAGGGGGGGCGAGCAGTACTTC,CASSQTDRGGEQYF
TRBJ1-5,few,TRBV30,-,TGTGCCTTAGGTGGTATAGGCAATCAGCCCCAGCATTTT,CALGGIGNQPQHF
TRBJ2-3,few,TRBV19,-,TGTGCCAGTAGTATAGCGTCGGGGGGCCTAAGAGCAGATACGCAGTATTTT,CASSIASGGLRADTQYF
TRBJ2-4,many,TRBV7-8,-,TGTGCCAGCAGCACCCCGTCGACCAAAAACATTCAGTACTTC,CASSTPSTKNIQYF
TRBJ1-5,few,TRBV10-2,-,TGCGCCAGCAGAACAGGAATCAATCAGCCCCAGCATTTT,CASRTGINQPQHF
TRBJ2-7,-,TRBV4-3,TRBD1,TGCGCCAGCAGACCCGGACAGGGGCTAGGCGAGCAGTACTTC,CASRPGQGLGEQYF
TRBJ1-1,many,TRBV4-3,-,TGCGCCAGCAGCCAAGATAGGGCAGCCCCTCAGGCTTTCTTT,CASSQDRAAPQAFF
TRBJ1-1,many,TRBV27,-,TGTGCCAGCAGTTTATCGGGAAATCCGAACACTGAAGCTTTCTTT,CASSLSGNPNTEAFF
TRBJ2-5,-,TRBV4-3,TRBD2,TGCGCCAGCAGCCCCCGCGAGGCGGGGGGGCAAGAGACCCAGTACTTC,CASSPREAGGQETQYF
TRBJ1-1,many,TRBV24-1,-,TGTGCCACCAACAACGCCGGGACTGAAGCTTTCTTT,CATNNAGTEAFF
TRBJ1-1,many,TRBV5-8,-,TGTGCCAGCACCATTCTCGAGGGGGACACTGAAGCTTTCTTT,CASTILEGDTEAFF
TRBJ2-3,many,TRBV27,TRBD1,TGTGCCAGCAGACGACAGGGGGCTGGCACAGATACGCAGTATTTT,CASRRQGAGTDTQYF
TRBJ2-7,-,TRBV12-3/TRBV12-4,TRBD1,TGTGCCAGCAGTTTATCGGGACAGGGTCTCGAGCAGTACTTC,CASSLSGQGLEQYF
TRBJ1-1,many,TRBV27,-,TGTGCCAGCAGTTTAATACAGGAAAGGACCACTGAAGCTTTCTTT,CASSLIQERTTEAFF
TRBJ2-3,many,TRBV27,-,TGTGCCAGTAGCGGTTACACAGATACGCAGTATTTT,CASSGYTDTQYF
TRBJ2-1,few,TRBV12-3/TRBV12-4,-,TGTGCCAGCAGTTACGACCGCTTGCGGCAGTTCTTC,CASSYDRLRQFF
TRBJ2-5,many,TRBV9,TRBD1,TGCGCCAGCAGCATAGGACAGGGGCAAGAGACCCAGTACTTC,CASSIGQGQETQYF
TRBJ2-3,many,TRBV7-9,-,TGTGCCAGCAGCTTAGCTATGGATCTCACGGATACGCAGTATTTT,CASSLAMDLTDTQYF
TRBJ2-7,-,TRBV19,TRBD1,TGTGCCAGTAGCGACCGGGACAGGATTTACGAGCAGTACTTC,CASSDRDRIYEQYF
TRBJ2-3,many,TRBV6-6,TRBD2,TGTGCCAGCAGTTTCTGGCTTAGCGGGGGCACAGATACGCAGTATTTT,CASSFWLSGGTDTQYF
TRBJ2-1,many,TRBV29-1,TRBD2,TGCAGCGTTGAGGAAGGCCTAACTAGCGGGAGTGTGGTTGAGCAGTTCTTC,CSVEEGLTSGSVVEQFF
TRBJ2-7,many,TRBV20-1,-,TGCAGTGCTAGAAGGGATCCGGGCACAGGCTACGAGCAGTACTTC,CSARRDPGTGYEQYF
TRBJ1-2,many,TRBV7-8,-,TGTGCCAGCAGCTTAGACGGGGAAGAGAACTATGGCTACACCTTC,CASSLDGEENYGYTF
TRBJ2-7,once,TRBV28,TRBD2,TGTGCCAGCAGCCTACCTGGAAGCGGGACCTACGAGCAGTACTTC,CASSLPGSGTYEQYF
TRBJ1-5,many,TRBV20-1,-,TGCAGTGCTGGAGACGGTTATAGCAATCAGCCCCAGCATTTT,CSAGDGYSNQPQHF
TRBJ2-1,few,TRBV4-1,-,TGCGCCAGCAGCCAAGCCAAAAGCTCCTACAATGAGCAGTTCTTC,CASSQAKSSYNEQFF
TRBJ1-6,-,TRBV11-2,TRBD1,TGTGCCAGCAGCTTAGAGGGGAACAGGGGGCACTCACCCCTCCACTTT,CASSLEGNRGHSPLHF
TRBJ2-7,-,TRBV19,TRBD1,TGTGCCAGTAGTATCGGACAGGGCTTTGGGTACGAGCAGTACTTC,CASSIGQGFGYEQYF
TRBJ2-5,many,TRBV6-5,-,TGTGCCAGCAGTTACGGGACGCACCAAGAGACCCAGTACTTC,CASSYGTHQETQYF
TRBJ1-1,few,TRBV6-2/TRBV6-3,-,TGTGCCAGCAGATTTGGAATCTCTAACACTGAAGCTTTCTTT,CASRFGISNTEAFF
TRBJ1-5,-,TRBV30,-,TGTGCCTGGAGTTCTACAGGCAATCAGCCCCAGCATTTT,CAWSSTGNQPQHF
TRBJ1-1,many,TRBV27,-,TGTGCCAGCAGTTTATCGCAGGACACAGGAGCTTTCTTT,CASSLSQDTGAFF
TRBJ1-1,many,TRBV7-9,-,TGTGCCAGCAGCTCTGTTACAGGGCTCACTGAAGCTTTCTTT,CASSSVTGLTEAFF
TRBJ1-6,many,TRBV5-5,-,TGTGCCAGCAGCTTGGAACCCTCGACGGGTAGTGATTCACCCCTCCACTTT,CASSLEPSTGSDSPLHF
TRBJ2-7,-,TRBV7-6,TRBD2,TGTGCCAGCAGCTCCGGACTAGCGGGAAATCCTTACGAGCAGTACTTC,CASSSGLAGNPYEQYF
TRBJ1-5,few,TRBV19,-,TGTGCCAGTAGAGGAGCCGAGGGCAATCAGCCCCAGCATTTT,CASRGAEGNQPQHF
TRBJ2-3,many,TRBV7-8,-,TGTGCCAGCAGCATACTCCAGGGAATCACAGATACGCAGTATTTT,CASSILQGITDTQYF
TRBJ2-7,many,TRBV30,-,TGTGCCTGGAGGGGGGCAGGGACCTACGAGCAGTACTTC,CAWRGAGTYEQYF
TRBJ2-7,many,TRBV14,-,TGTGCCAGCAGCCAAGTTTACAGCCCCTACGAGCAGTACTTC,CASSQVYSPYEQYF
TRBJ1-4,-,TRBV5-4,-,TGTGCCAGCAGCTTGGCGGCGGCAGTTCCGGCAACTAATGAAAAACTGTTTTTT,CASSLAAAVPATNEKLFF
TRBJ2-2,many,TRBV7-9,TRBD1,TGTGCCAGCACAGAACTGGGAACAGGGGACGCGAACACCGGGGAGCTGTTTTTT,CASTELGTGDANTGELFF
TRBJ1-6,few,TRBV12-3/TRBV12-4,TRBD1,TGTGCCAGCAGCCCAACAGGGGAGAGCGGTTCACCCCTCCACTTT,CASSPTGESGSPLHF
TRBJ1-1,many,TRBV27,-,TGTGCCAGCAGTCCGATTACTAGGAACACTGAAGCTTTCTTT,CASSPITRNTEAFF
TRBJ2-7,few,TRBV24-1,-,TGTGCCACCAGTGACCCCGGGGTCCCCTACGAGCAGTACTTC,CATSDPGVPYEQYF
TRBJ1-4,many,TRBV14,TRBD1,TGCGCCAGCAGCCAAGCAAGGGGGCCCAATGAAAAACTGTTTTTT,CASSQARGPNEKLFF
TRBJ2-7,few,TRBV4-2,-,TGTGCCAGCAGCCAAGATCTGGCGCATGCGGCAGGGTACGAGCAGTACTTC,CASSQDLAHAAGYEQYF
TRBJ1-2,many,TRBV6-6,-,TGTGCCAGCAGTCCGAATCCAGGGCTCTTAAACTATGGCTACACCTTC,CASSPNPGLLNYGYTF
TRBJ2-2,few,TRBV2,-,TGTGCCAGCAGTGAATCACTAGATCTAGGGGAGCTGTTTTTT,CASSESLDLGELFF
TRBJ2-7,many,TRBV7-9,TRBD2,TGTGCCAGCAGCGTCCCCCCCAGCGGGGGGGCCTACGAGCAGTACTTC,CASSVPPSGGAYEQYF
TRBJ2-2,-,TRBV11-2,TRBD2,TGTGCCAGCAGCGGGGGGGGTATGGCCGGGGAGCTGTTTTTT,CASSGGGMAGELFF
TRBJ2-1,-,TRBV5-4,-,TGTGCCAGCAGCCGGGCCTCTTACGATGAGCAGTTCTTC,CASSRASYDEQFF
TRBJ2-3,many,TRBV3-1,TRBD2,TGTGCCAGCAGCCAAGATTGGGGCGGGGGTGATACGCAGTATTTT,CASSQDWGGGDTQYF
TRBJ1-6,many,TRBV6-2/TRBV6-3,-,TGTGCCAGCAGTTACTCGAAAGGGAGTTCGTATAATTCACCCCTCCACTTT,CASSYSKGSSYNSPLHF